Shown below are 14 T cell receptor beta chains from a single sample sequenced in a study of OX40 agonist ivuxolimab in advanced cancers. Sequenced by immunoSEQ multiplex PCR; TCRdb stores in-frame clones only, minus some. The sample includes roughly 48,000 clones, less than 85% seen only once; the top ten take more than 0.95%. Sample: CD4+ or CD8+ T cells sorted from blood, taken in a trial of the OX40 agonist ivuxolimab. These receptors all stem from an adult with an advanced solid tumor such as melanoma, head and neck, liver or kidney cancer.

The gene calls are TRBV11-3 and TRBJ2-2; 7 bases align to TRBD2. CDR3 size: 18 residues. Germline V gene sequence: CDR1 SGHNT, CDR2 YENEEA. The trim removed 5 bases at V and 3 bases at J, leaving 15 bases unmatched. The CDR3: CASSPGTSRDYHTGELFF. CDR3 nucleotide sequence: TGTGCCAGCAGCCCAGGAACCTCCCGGGACTATCACACCGGGGAGCTGTTTTTT. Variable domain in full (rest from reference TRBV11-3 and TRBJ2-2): EAGVVQSPRYKIIEKKQPVAFWCNPISGHNTLYWYLQNLGQGPELLIRYENEEAVDDSQLPKDRFSAERLKGVDSTLKIQPAELGDSAVYLCASSPGTSRDYHTGELFFGEGSRLTVL.

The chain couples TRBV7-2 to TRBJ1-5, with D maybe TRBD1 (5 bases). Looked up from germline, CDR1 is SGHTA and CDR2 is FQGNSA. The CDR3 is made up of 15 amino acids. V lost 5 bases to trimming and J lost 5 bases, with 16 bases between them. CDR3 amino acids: CASSPWGIPDQPQHF. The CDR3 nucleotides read TGTGCCAGCAGCCCCTGGGGGATTCCGGATCAGCCCCAGCATTTT. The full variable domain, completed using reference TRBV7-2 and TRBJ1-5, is GAGVSQSPSNKVTEKGKDVELRCDPISGHTALYWYRQSLGQGLEFLIYFQGNSAPDKSGLPSDRFSAERTGGSVSTLTIQRTQQEDSAVYLCASSPWGIPDQPQHFGDGTRLSIL.

CDR3 region: CASAGTGVSNQPQHF. The DNA for the CDR3 is TGTGCCAGTGCCGGGACAGGGGTTTCTAATCAGCCCCAGCATTTT. This chain links TRBV27 with TRBJ1-5, with 10 bases that match TRBD1. V dropped 9 bases and J dropped 4; count of bases not matched to a gene: 9. Germline CDR1 reads MNHEY; CDR2 reads SMNVEV (reference sequence). The CDR3 loop spans 15 amino acids.

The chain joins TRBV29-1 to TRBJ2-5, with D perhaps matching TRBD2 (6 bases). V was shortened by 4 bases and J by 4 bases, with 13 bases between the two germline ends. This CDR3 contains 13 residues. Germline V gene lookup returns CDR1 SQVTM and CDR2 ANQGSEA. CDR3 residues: CSVAKGLGETQYF. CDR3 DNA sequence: TGCAGCGTTGCGAAGGGACTCGGAGAGACCCAGTACTTC.

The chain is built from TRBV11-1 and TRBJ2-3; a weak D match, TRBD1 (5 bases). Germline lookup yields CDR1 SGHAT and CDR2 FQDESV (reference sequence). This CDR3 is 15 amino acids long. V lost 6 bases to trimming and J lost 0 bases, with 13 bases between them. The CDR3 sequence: CASSPDIYSTDTQYF. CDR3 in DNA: TGTGCCAGCAGTCCGGACATTTATAGCACAGATACGCAGTATTTT.

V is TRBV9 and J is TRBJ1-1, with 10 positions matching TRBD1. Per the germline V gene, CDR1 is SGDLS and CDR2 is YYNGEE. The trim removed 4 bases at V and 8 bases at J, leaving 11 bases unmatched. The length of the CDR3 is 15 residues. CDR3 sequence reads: CASSPSGQGFWEAFF. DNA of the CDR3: TGTGCCAGCAGCCCCTCGGGACAGGGGTTTTGGGAAGCTTTCTTT.

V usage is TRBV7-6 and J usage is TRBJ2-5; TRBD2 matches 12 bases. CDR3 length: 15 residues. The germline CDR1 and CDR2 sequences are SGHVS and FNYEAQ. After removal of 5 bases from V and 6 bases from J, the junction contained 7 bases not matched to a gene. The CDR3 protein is CASSPLAGGLKTQYF. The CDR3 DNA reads TGTGCCAGCAGCCCACTAGCGGGAGGTTTAAAGACCCAGTACTTC.

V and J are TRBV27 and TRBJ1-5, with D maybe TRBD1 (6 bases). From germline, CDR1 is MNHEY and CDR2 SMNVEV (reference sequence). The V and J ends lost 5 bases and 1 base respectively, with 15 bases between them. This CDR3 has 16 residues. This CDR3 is CASSPFSGASNQPQHF. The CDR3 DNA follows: TGTGCCAGCAGTCCCTTTTCAGGGGCGAGCAATCAGCCCCAGCATTTT.

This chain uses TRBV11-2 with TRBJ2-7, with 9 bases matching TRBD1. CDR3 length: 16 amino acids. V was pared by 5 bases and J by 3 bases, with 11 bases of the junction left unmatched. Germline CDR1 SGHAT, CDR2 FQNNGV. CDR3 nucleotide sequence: TGTGCCAGCAGCCTCACAGGGGGCGTCTTCCACTACGAGCAGTACTTC. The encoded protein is CASSLTGGVFHYEQYF.

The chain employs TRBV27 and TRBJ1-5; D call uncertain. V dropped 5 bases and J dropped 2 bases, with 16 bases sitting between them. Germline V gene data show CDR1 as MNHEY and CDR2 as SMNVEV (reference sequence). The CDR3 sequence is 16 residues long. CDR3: CASSPRGLNGNQPQHF. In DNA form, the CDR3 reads TGTGCCAGCAGTCCCCGGGGTCTGAACGGCAATCAGCCCCAGCATTTT.

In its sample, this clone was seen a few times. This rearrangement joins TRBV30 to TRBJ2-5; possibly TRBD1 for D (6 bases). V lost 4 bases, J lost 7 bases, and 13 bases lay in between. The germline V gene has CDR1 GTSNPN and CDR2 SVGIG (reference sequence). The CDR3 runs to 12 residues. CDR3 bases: TGTGCCTGGAAAGGACAGTTTGGGACCCAGTACTTC. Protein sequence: CAWKGQFGTQYF.

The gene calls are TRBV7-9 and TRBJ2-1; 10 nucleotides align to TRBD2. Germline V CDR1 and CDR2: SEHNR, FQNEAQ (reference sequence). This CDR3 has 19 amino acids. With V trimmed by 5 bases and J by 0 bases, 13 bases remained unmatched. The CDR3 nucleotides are TGTGCCAGCAGCCCAAAGGTTAGCGGGAGGATCAGCTCCTACAATGAGCAGTTCTTC. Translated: CASSPKVSGRISSYNEQFF.

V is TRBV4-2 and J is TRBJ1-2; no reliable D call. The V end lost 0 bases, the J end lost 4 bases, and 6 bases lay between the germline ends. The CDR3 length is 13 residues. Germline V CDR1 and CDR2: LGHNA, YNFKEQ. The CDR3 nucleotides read TGTGCCAGCAGCCAAGAAGGTTTCTATGGCTACACCTTC. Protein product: CASSQEGFYGYTF.

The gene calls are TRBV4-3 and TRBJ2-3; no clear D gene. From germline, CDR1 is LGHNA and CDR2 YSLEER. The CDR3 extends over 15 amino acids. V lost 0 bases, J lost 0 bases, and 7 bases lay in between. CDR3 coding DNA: TGCGCCAGCAGCCAAGAGCGGAGAAGCACAGATACGCAGTATTTT. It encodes CASSQERRSTDTQYF.